The entry below describes one TCR beta chain. This sample is part of a study of blood T cell repertoires in COVID-19. Trimming removed 2 bases from V and 6 bases from J, with 13 bases in between. Germline assignment: CDR1 MNHEY and CDR2 SMNVEV (reference sequence). The CDR3 contains 14 residues. The repertoire was sequenced with immunoSEQ multiplex PCR; TCRdb's copy has only in-frame clones and lacks some. The data hold roughly 200,000 clones, with roughly 80% observed a single time. The rearrangement uses TRBV27 and TRBJ1-1; D remains ambiguous. This receptor was obtained from a woman older than 75 with COVID-19, enrolled during active disease. Sequenced input: peripheral blood. For the CDR3, the DNA is TGTGCCAGCAGTTTAGATTCGGGTATCGCTGAAGCTTTCTTT. Translated, it gives CASSLDSGIAEAFF.